This T cell receptor beta chain comes out of a study of blood T cell repertoires in COVID-19. The participants were between roughly 18 and 100 years old and came from roughly 24 US areas. In its sample, this clone was seen once. CDR1 and CDR2 from the germline V gene are LGHNT and FRNRAP. Trimming removed 3 bases from V and 1 base from J, with 12 bases in between. The CDR3 has 15 residues. The assay was immunoSEQ multiplex PCR, and TCRdb's table has in-frame clones only and misses some. Altogether about 150,000 clones are present, roughly 80% being singletons, with the ten largest covering around 7.8%.

The TCR sequence derives from a man between 50 and 59 years old who had recovered from COVID-19. The sequencing sample was made of PBMCs or T cells enriched from blood (not recorded which). V and J are TRBV12-5 and TRBJ2-5, with D possibly being TRBD1 (6 bases). The chain's CDR3 is CASGFGTSLQETQYF. In nucleotides, the CDR3 is TGTGCTAGTGGTTTCGGGACATCCCTCCAAGAGACCCAGTACTTC.